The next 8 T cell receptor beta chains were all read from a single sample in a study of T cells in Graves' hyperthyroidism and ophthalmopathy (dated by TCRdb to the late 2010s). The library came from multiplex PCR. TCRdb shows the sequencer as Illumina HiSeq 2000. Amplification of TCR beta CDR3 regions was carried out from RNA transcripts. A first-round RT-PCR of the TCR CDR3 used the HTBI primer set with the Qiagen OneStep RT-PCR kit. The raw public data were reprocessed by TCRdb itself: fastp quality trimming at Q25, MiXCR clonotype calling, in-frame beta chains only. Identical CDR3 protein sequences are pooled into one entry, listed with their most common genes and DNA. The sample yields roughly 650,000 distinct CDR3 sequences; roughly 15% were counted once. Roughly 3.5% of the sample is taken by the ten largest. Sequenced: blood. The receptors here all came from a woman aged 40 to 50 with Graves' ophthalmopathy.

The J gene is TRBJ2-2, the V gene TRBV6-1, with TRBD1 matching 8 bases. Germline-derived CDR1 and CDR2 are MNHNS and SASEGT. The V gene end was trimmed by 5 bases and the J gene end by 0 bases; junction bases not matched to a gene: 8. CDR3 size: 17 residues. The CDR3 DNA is TGTGCCAGCAGTAGGGGACAGGTAGCCACGAACACCGGGGAGCTGTTTTTT. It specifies CASSRGQVATNTGELFF.

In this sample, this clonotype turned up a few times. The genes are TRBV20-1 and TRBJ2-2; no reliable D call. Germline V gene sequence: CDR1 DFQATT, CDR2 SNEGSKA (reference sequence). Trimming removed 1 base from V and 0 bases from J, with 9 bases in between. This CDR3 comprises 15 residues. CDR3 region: CSARGVGTNTGELFF. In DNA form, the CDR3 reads TGCAGTGCTAGAGGAGTAGGCACGAACACCGGGGAGCTGTTTTTT.

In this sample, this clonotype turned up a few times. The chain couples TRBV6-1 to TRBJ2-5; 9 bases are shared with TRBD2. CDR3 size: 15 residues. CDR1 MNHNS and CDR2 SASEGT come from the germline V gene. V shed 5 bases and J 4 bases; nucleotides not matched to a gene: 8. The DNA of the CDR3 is TGTGCCAGCAGTTTAGCGGGAGACAGTGGAGAGACCCAGTACTTC. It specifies CASSLAGDSGETQYF.

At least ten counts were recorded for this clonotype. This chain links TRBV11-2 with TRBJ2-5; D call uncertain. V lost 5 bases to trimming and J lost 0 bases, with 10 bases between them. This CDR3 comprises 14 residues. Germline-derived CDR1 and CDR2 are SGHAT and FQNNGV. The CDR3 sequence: CASSHWADQETQYF. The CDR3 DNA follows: TGTGCCAGCAGCCATTGGGCGGACCAAGAGACCCAGTACTTC.

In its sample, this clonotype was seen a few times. CDR3 residues: CSVGSLRQGRSYEQYF. In DNA form, the CDR3 reads TGCAGCGTTGGAAGTCTGCGGCAGGGGAGGTCCTACGAGCAGTACTTC. This chain links TRBV29-1 with TRBJ2-7; D is tentatively TRBD1 or TRBD2 (6 bases each). Trimming left V 4 bases short and J 1 base short, with 20 bases between. Germline CDR1 reads SQVTM; CDR2 reads ANQGSEA. The CDR3 runs 16 residues.

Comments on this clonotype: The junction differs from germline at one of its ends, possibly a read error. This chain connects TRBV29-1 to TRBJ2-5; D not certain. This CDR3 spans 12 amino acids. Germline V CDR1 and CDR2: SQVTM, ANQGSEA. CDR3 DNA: TGCAGCGTTGTTAGCCTCCAAGGGACCCAGTACTTC. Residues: CSVVSLQGTQYF.

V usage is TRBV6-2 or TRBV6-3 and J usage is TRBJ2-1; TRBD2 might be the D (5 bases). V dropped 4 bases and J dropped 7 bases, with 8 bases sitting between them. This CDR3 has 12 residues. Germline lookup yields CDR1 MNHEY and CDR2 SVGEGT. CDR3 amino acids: CASSSRRNEQFF. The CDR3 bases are TGTGCCAGCAGTTCCAGGAGGAATGAGCAGTTCTTC.

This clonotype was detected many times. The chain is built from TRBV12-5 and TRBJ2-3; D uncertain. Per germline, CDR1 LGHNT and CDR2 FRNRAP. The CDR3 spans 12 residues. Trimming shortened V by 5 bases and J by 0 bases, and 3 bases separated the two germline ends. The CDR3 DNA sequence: TGTGCTAGTGGTGGGAGCACAGATACGCAGTATTTT. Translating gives CASGGSTDTQYF.